This record concerns one TCR beta chain sequence. This entry comes from a study of control samples from healthy donors and cancer patients. Trimming shortened V by 0 bases and J by 0 bases, and 11 bases separated the two germline ends. Germline CDR1 is SGHTA and CDR2 is FQGTGA. The CDR3 spans 16 residues. The method was immunoSEQ multiplex PCR; TCRdb's version includes in-frame clones alone and lacks a portion of them. Of under 150,000 clones listed, 80% to 90% are singletons. The sample comprised PBMCs. The receptor was isolated from a woman in her forties or fifties with colorectal cancer. This chain uses TRBV7-3 with TRBJ1-1; D might be TRBD1 (5 bases). The CDR3 coding sequence is TGTGCCAGCAGCTTAACCCCAGGGCTAATGAACACTGAAGCTTTCTTT. This gives the protein CASSLTPGLMNTEAFF.